Listed below are T cell receptor beta chains from one sample, sequenced in a study of cytomegalovirus exposure and HLA in healthy donors. Assay: immunoSEQ multiplex PCR; the TCRdb copy retains only in-frame clones and omits some. The table records about 150,000 clones, around 79% of them present only once. Material: PBMCs. The receptors stem from a man younger than 45 in good health and CMV-seropositive. The CDR3 runs from the conserved cysteine through the conserved F or W. A D gene is named only where the DNA matches it firmly. Only part of the rows carry a size: once, few, many, or a class if the clone is expanded.

cdr3_nt	cdr3_aa	d_call	j_call	v_call	clone_size
TGTGCCAGCAGTTTTAATAGGGGCCAGCCCCAGCATTTT	CASSFNRGQPQHF	NA	TRBJ1-5	TRBV27	once
TGTGCCAGCAACCCAGGGGGGCTAAGACGCAATGAGCAGTTCTTC	CASNPGGLRRNEQFF	NA	TRBJ2-1	TRBV28	NA
TGTGCCAGCACCAATGTAGGGGGCGGGAACACTGAAGCTTTCTTT	CASTNVGGGNTEAFF	TRBD1	TRBJ1-1	TRBV5-6	NA
TGTGCCAGCAGTTACTCACAGGGAGTACGTGGAAACACCATATATTTT	CASSYSQGVRGNTIYF	NA	TRBJ1-3	TRBV6-5	NA
TGCGCCAGCAGCCAGGACAGGGTCGCCTACAATGAGCAGTTCTTC	CASSQDRVAYNEQFF	TRBD1	TRBJ2-1	TRBV4-3	NA
TGTGCCAGCAGCTTTACAAGAGACAGGGTAGGGTACGGCGAGCAGTACTTC	CASSFTRDRVGYGEQYF	TRBD1	TRBJ2-7	TRBV5-4	NA
TGTGCCGAGGGGGGGTACAATGAGCAGTTCTTC	CAEGGYNEQFF	NA	TRBJ2-1	TRBV2	NA
TGTGCCAGCTCACCCGGGACAGGAGAGGGCTACACCTTC	CASSPGTGEGYTF	TRBD1	TRBJ1-2	TRBV18	NA
TGTGCCAGCAGCCAAGGACAGTCTCAAGAGACCCAGTACTTC	CASSQGQSQETQYF	NA	TRBJ2-5	TRBV4-2	few
TGTGCCATCAGTACAGGGGTCAATGAAAAACTGTTTTTT	CAISTGVNEKLFF	TRBD1	TRBJ1-4	TRBV10-3	NA
TGTGCCAGCAGTGATGGAGCTAGCGGACACAATGAGCAGTTCTTC	CASSDGASGHNEQFF	TRBD2	TRBJ2-1	TRBV6-4	NA
TGTGCCAGCAGTTCAAGTATCATACGGGTTAGAGACCTATTACGGGACAGGGGGAGGAATGAGCAGTTCTTC	CASSSSIIRVRDLLRDRGRNEQFF	TRBD1	TRBJ2-1	TRBV28	NA
TGCGCCAGCAGCCAAGATGGGGGGGCCTGGGATACGCAGTATTTT	CASSQDGGAWDTQYF	NA	TRBJ2-3	TRBV4-3	NA
TGCAGCGTTGGGCGGGAGGGCCGGGGTACGCAGTATTTT	CSVGREGRGTQYF	TRBD2	TRBJ2-3	TRBV29-1	NA
TGTGCCAGCAGCTTAGACAGATACAATGAGCAGTTCTTC	CASSLDRYNEQFF	NA	TRBJ2-1	TRBV7-6	NA
TGTGCCAGCAGGGGGACAGGGGTGGTGGATGAGCAGTTCTTC	CASRGTGVVDEQFF	TRBD1	TRBJ2-1	TRBV5-4	NA
TGTGCCAGTACCGCGGAGAGCTCCTACGAGCAGTACTTC	CASTAESSYEQYF	NA	TRBJ2-7	TRBV19	NA
TGTGCCAGCATTAAAACGAGCGGGGGGTCCTACAATGAGCAGTTCTTC	CASIKTSGGSYNEQFF	TRBD2	TRBJ2-1	TRBV27	NA
TGTGCCAGCAGTGACGAGGGAGGGCCTAACGAGCAGTACTTC	CASSDEGGPNEQYF	TRBD2	TRBJ2-7	TRBV14	NA
TGTGCCAGCAGCTCAACCGGGACAGCTTACGAGCAGTACTTC	CASSSTGTAYEQYF	TRBD1	TRBJ2-7	TRBV5-6	NA
TGTGCCTGGAGTGTAGGGGCTGGAAACACCATATATTTT	CAWSVGAGNTIYF	NA	TRBJ1-3	TRBV30	NA
TGCGCCAGCAGCCGGGGGCGGGGGATGGCCTACGAGCAGTACTTC	CASSRGRGMAYEQYF	NA	TRBJ2-7	TRBV4-1	NA
TGTGCCAGCAGCTTAGGCGGTCGCACAGATACGCAGTATTTT	CASSLGGRTDTQYF	NA	TRBJ2-3	TRBV5-5	NA
TGTGCCAGCAGCAGGACAGCCTCCTACAATGAGCAGTTCTTC	CASSRTASYNEQFF	NA	TRBJ2-1	TRBV5-6	NA
TGTGCCAGCAGTTACACAGGGGCCACCTACGAGCAGTACTTC	CASSYTGATYEQYF	TRBD1	TRBJ2-7	TRBV6-6	NA
TGTGCCAGCAGCCCCGGCCGGGCGGGGGAGCAGTACTTC	CASSPGRAGEQYF	NA	TRBJ2-7	TRBV13	NA
TGTGCCAGCAGTGCCCCACAGGGAACCCCCTACGAGCAGTACTTC	CASSAPQGTPYEQYF	NA	TRBJ2-7	TRBV25-1	NA
TGTGCCAGCAGCCGACCGGGGTACGCCGGGGAGCTGTTTTTT	CASSRPGYAGELFF	NA	TRBJ2-2	TRBV14	NA
TGTGCCAGCAGCTCACGCCCAGGGGGCACTGAAGCTTTCTTT	CASSSRPGGTEAFF	TRBD1	TRBJ1-1	TRBV7-2	NA
TGTGCCAGCAGCGCCGGGACAGTGTACGAGCAGTACTTC	CASSAGTVYEQYF	TRBD1	TRBJ2-7	TRBV7-9	NA
TGTGCCATCAGTGAGTCTAGGACAGGGGCCTACGAGCAGTACTTC	CAISESRTGAYEQYF	TRBD1	TRBJ2-7	TRBV10-3	NA
TGTGCTAGTGGTAGGGGGACCCGGGGAGAGACCCAGTACTTC	CASGRGTRGETQYF	NA	TRBJ2-5	TRBV12-5	NA
TGTGCCAGCTCACCACTTGAAGAGTTCATGAACACTGAAGCTTTCTTT	CASSPLEEFMNTEAFF	NA	TRBJ1-1	TRBV18	NA
TGTGCCAGCAGCCTCCAGGGGGCGGGAAGCACAGATACGCAGTATTTT	CASSLQGAGSTDTQYF	TRBD1	TRBJ2-3	TRBV5-6	NA
TGTGCCAGCAGTTTTGGCCCGGGACAGGGTTACATTCAGTACTTC	CASSFGPGQGYIQYF	TRBD1	TRBJ2-4	TRBV27	NA
TGTGCCAGCAGTTCGGGATCTTGGGCTGAAGCTTTCTTT	CASSSGSWAEAFF	NA	TRBJ1-1	TRBV28	NA
TGTGCCAGCAGTGAAGCCACCGGGACAGGGGCCTACGAGCAGTACTTC	CASSEATGTGAYEQYF	TRBD1	TRBJ2-7	TRBV2	once
TGTGCCAGCCGACGGACAGGGGCATCCTATGGCTACACCTTC	CASRRTGASYGYTF	TRBD1	TRBJ1-2	TRBV28	once
TGTGCCAGCAGTGGGCAGGGATCACGGACTGAAGCTTTCTTT	CASSGQGSRTEAFF	NA	TRBJ1-1	TRBV2	NA
TGTGCCAGCAGCCTAGCCCGGGTTGGTACTGAAGCTTTCTTT	CASSLARVGTEAFF	NA	TRBJ1-1	TRBV28	NA
TGTGCCAGCAGCTTATCCGGGGGGTATGAGCCCCAGCATTTT	CASSLSGGYEPQHF	NA	TRBJ1-5	TRBV13	NA
TGTGCCATCAGTGAAAACGAGGCCTACGAGCAGTACTTC	CAISENEAYEQYF	NA	TRBJ2-7	TRBV10-3	few
TGTGCCAGCAGTTTAACAGGGGAGGTAGCTAATGAAAAACTGTTTTTT	CASSLTGEVANEKLFF	TRBD1	TRBJ1-4	TRBV28	NA
TGTGCCACCCATCGACAGGGTAGCACAGATACGCAGTATTTT	CATHRQGSTDTQYF	TRBD1	TRBJ2-3	TRBV28	NA
TGTGCCAGCAGCCCCTTCGGTCCTTCTTCCTACGAGCAGTACTTC	CASSPFGPSSYEQYF	NA	TRBJ2-7	TRBV6-5	NA
TGTGCCAGCAGGGCGACGGAGCAGAATCCATACTACACCTTC	CASRATEQNPYYTF	NA	TRBJ1-2	TRBV7-8	NA
TGCGCCAGCAGCCCAACTAGCCCCTCCGGGGAGCTGTTTTTT	CASSPTSPSGELFF	NA	TRBJ2-2	TRBV5-1	few
TGTGCCAGCAGTTACGGACAGGGGAACACTGAAGCTTTCTTT	CASSYGQGNTEAFF	TRBD1	TRBJ1-1	TRBV6-5	once
TGTGCCAGCAGTCAGCCCAGCGGGTCAAACTATGGCTACACCTTC	CASSQPSGSNYGYTF	NA	TRBJ1-2	TRBV7-9	few
TGTGCCACAAATCGGGCAGGGTGGGAATCACCCCTCCACTTT	CATNRAGWESPLHF	NA	TRBJ1-6	TRBV10-3	NA